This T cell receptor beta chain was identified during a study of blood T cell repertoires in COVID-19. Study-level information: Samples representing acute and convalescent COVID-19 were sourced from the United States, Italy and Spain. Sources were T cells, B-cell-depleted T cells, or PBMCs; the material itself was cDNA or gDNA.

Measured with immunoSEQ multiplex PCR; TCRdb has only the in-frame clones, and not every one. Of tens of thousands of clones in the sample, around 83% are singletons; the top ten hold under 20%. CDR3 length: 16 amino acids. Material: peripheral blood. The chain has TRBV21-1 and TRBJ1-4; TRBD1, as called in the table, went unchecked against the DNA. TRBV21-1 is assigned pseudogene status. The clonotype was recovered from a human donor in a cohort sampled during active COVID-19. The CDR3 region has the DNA TGTGCCAGCAGACGGTGGACAGGGGATGGGAATGAAAAACTGTTTTTT. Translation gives CASRRWTGDGNEKLFF.